This TCR beta chain was sequenced for a study of regulatory T cells in long-lasting Graves disease. Noted time point: persistent/refractory GD, antithyroid drugs over 5 years with positive TRAb. Scientists built the TCR library using RNA that was extracted from PBMCs. This clonotype was detected ten times or more. Antigen: not known. The study's findings and limits: Favored usage of TRBV28, TRBJ1-2 and TRBJ2-5 was recorded in persistent disease.

Relying on iRepertoire HTBI primers and Arm-PCR of CDR3 regions, the team built TCR beta libraries. In the original processing: In the combined samples, 62 TRBV and 14 to 15 TRBJ segments were identified. TCRdb independently ran MiXCR on the multiplex PCR reads; one entry per CDR3 protein. In this record, the V and J calls reflect TCRdb's handling and not the investigators' own analysis. The data show roughly 360,000 distinct CDR3 sequences, with roughly 25% seen just once and approximately 28% held by the top ten. Trimming stripped 0 bases from V and 7 bases from J, with 11 bases between. The germline V gene encodes CDR1 SGHRS and CDR2 YFSETQ. The CDR3 covers 15 residues.

Here the sequenced sample was peripheral blood mononuclear cells (PBMCs), taken when the disease was refractory, from a patient treated with antithyroid drugs. The J gene is TRBJ1-6, the V gene TRBV5-1; no clear D gene. The source of this sequence is a woman aged 35 to 49 with Graves disease. The CDR3 DNA reads TGCGCCAGCAGCTTGGAAAGGGTTGGAAATTCACCCCTCCACTTT. Amino acids: CASSLERVGNSPLHF.